This T cell receptor beta chain was captured by sequencing in a study of monozygotic twins with inflammatory bowel disease (dated by TCRdb to about 2019). For the study in its entirety: The full study comprised 28 monozygotic twin pairs: nine German pairs (four IBD-concordant, five IBD-discordant) and 19 IBD-discordant Danish pairs. The search for disease-associated traits relied mainly on comparing IBD patients with their genetically identical healthy co-twins within discordant pairs. Each individual had, on average, about 151 000 unique TCRalpha sequences and 181 000 unique TCRbeta sequences available for analysis. General conclusions and limits of the study: Compared with healthy twins, IBD patients shared fewer clonotypes with other individuals, and the difference was most pronounced in patients with signs of disease activity. Different T cell subtypes could not be distinguished in the analysis. No difference in repertoire similarity was observed between concordant and discordant twins, possibly owing to limited statistical power. Background noise and inter-individual variability may have been introduced into the repertoires by the differing immunosuppressive treatments among patients. A decrease in TCRbeta repertoire diversity, as measured by inverse Simpson index, was observed in IBD patients compared with their healthy co-twins. The results gave no support for a single strong signal or clonotype linked to IBD.

From each donor, an approximately 2.5 ml peripheral blood sample was collected into PAXgene tubes and stored at -80 degrees C. Total RNA was isolated from whole blood with the PAXgene blood miRNA kit on an automated QIAcube, without T cell sorting. Peripheral blood from monozygotic twin pairs, either concordant or discordant for inflammatory bowel disease, underwent deep TCRalpha and TCRbeta repertoire profiling that used unique molecular barcoding. Smoking habits were recorded for all twin pairs, and each individual was classified as a current, former or never smoker. Comments on this clonotype: Its antigen remains undetermined.

The protocol used for the library was 5' RACE. The input for every TCR library was roughly 3.5 ug of total RNA. For each sample, cDNA synthesis was carried out in eight separate reactions using SMARTScribe reverse transcriptase. Unique molecular identifiers containing a 6-nucleotide sample barcode were introduced through template switching during cDNA synthesis. Amplification of TCRalpha and TCRbeta cDNA involved two nested PCRs of approximately 16 and 10 cycles, and each PCR was followed by bead purification. Before amplification, the cDNA was treated with uracil DNA-glycosylase and purified using the QIAquick PCR purification kit. The second PCR added Illumina TruSeq-compatible adapters along with sample-specific barcodes. Library quality and concentration were assessed using TapeStation and Qubit, and roughly 5.5 ng of each library was pooled. Pooled libraries were sequenced on an Illumina HiSeq2500 single-index Rapid Run with 2 x 100 bp reads and custom sequencing primers. Concerning the study's data processing: MiGEC version 1.2.6 was used for UMI-based consensus assembly to correct PCR and sequencing errors. MiXCR version 2.1.1 was used to carry out V(D)J alignment, clonotype assembly and CDR3 extraction. To normalise gene usage, clonotype sharing and MAIT/NKT TCR abundance, the analysis used the top 1000, 10 000 and 20 000 clonotypes per sample. Diversity was computed as the inverse Simpson index with the vegan R package after downsampling to 27 000 UMIs. Paired Mann-Whitney U tests on discordant twin pairs were used, with Benjamini-Hochberg multiple-testing correction. TCRdb reprocessed the reads, and each CDR3 protein sequence is entered once, without DNA. What appears here as the V and J calls and clone size reflects TCRdb's work, not the paper's. This sample's clone table shows 300,000 to 400,000 distinct CDR3 sequences. The ten largest clonotypes hold roughly 2.6% of the sample.

Taken from the germline V gene, the CDR1 and CDR2 loops are KGHSH and LQKENI. The CDR3 holds 13 amino acids from the cysteine to the phenylalanine. No DNA sequence was recorded. The rearrangement combines TRBV18 with TRBJ1-5. The source of this sequence is a human donor with ulcerative colitis or Crohn's disease, or a healthy co-twin of an affected twin (not recorded which). Sequencing was done on a sample of blood. The CDR3 here reads CASSPRNNQPQHF.